The source of this T cell receptor beta chain is a study of neurological immune-mediated disorders. Study results and caveats: One cluster of related CDR3 sequences contained, by phylogenetic grouping, the repertoires of 18 of 34 multiple sclerosis patients and formed a possible signature. HTLV-1-associated myelopathy displayed the greatest TCR clonal expansion, and multiple sclerosis exhibited the smallest, lower than that of healthy controls.

For the unsorted libraries, 2 million PBMCs stored at -80 C served as input. TCRdb called the 5' RACE reads again in MiXCR, with one record for every CDR3 protein. In the table there are over 35,000 distinct CDR3 sequences, around 4% of which are singletons. This clonotype was detected ten times or more. No antigen is known for it. Trimming cost V 0 bases and J 0 bases; bases outside gene matches: 5. This CDR3 is 17 amino acids long. Germline CDR1 LGHNA, CDR2 YNFKEQ. The chain employs TRBV4-2 and TRBJ2-3; 8 positions match TRBD2. Sequencing used PBMCs. This TCR derives from a woman aged 55-70 years with multiple sclerosis. In DNA, the CDR3 is TGTGCCAGCAGCCAAGATTACGGGGGGGCTAGCACAGATACGCAGTATTTT. It is translated as CASSQDYGGASTDTQYF.